Listed below are T cell receptor beta chains from one sample, sequenced in a study of blood T cell repertoires in COVID-19. Some clones are missing from TCRdb's copy, which holds only in-frame ones; the method was immunoSEQ multiplex PCR. The sample has 100,000 to 150,000 clones, around three quarters seen once; the top ten hold 35% to 40%. The sequenced sample consisted of peripheral blood. Receptors originate from a middle-aged man with active or convalescent COVID-19. Each CDR3 is given with its conserved first and last residue. D genes are given only for firm matches. Some rows have no size entry. The others give once, few or many, or a class for an expanded clone.

abundance,v_gene,d_gene,j_gene,CDR3nt,CDR3aa
few,TRBV7-2,.,TRBJ2-7,TGTGCCAGCAGCTTAGGGGCGGGTACGGAGCAGTACTTC,CASSLGAGTEQYF
.,TRBV4-1,.,TRBJ1-1,TGCGCCAGCAGCCAAGGGGAAAGGGGTTTCGGGTCTGAAGCTTTCTTT,CASSQGERGFGSEAFF
.,TRBV5-1,TRBD1,TRBJ1-1,TGCGCCAGCAGCTCCGGACAGGGAGAAGGCACTGAAGCTTTCTTT,CASSSGQGEGTEAFF
.,TRBV5-1,.,TRBJ1-2,TGCGCCAGCAGCCCCGATACAGAATACTATGGCTACACCTTC,CASSPDTEYYGYTF
.,TRBV19,.,TRBJ2-3,TGTGCCAGTAGTAATTCCCAGACCAGACTCACAGATACGCAGTATTTT,CASSNSQTRLTDTQYF
.,TRBV4-2,TRBD2,TRBJ2-2,TGTGCCAGCAGCCAAGGGGGCGGACTAGCGGTCGACACCGGGGAGCTGTTTTTT,CASSQGGGLAVDTGELFF
.,TRBV4-1,TRBD1,TRBJ2-5,TGCGCCAGCAGCCAGTCCGGGACAGGGGCCCAAGTACAAGAGACCCAGTACTTC,CASSQSGTGAQVQETQYF
few,TRBV3-1/TRBV3-2,TRBD1,TRBJ1-1,TGTGCCAGCAGCCAAGGACAGGGAGAAGCTTTCTTT,CASSQGQGEAFF
few,TRBV19,TRBD1,TRBJ1-4,TGTGCCAGTAGTGTTTTGGGACAGATTAATGAAAAACTGTTTTTT,CASSVLGQINEKLFF
.,TRBV27,.,TRBJ1-5,TGTGCCAGCAGTGCAAGCCCCGATCAGCCCCAGCATTTT,CASSASPDQPQHF
.,TRBV11-3,TRBD1,TRBJ1-1,TGTGCCAGCAGCGCGGCAGGGGGCCCAAACACTGAAGCTTTCTTT,CASSAAGGPNTEAFF
few,TRBV19,TRBD1,TRBJ1-3,TGTGCCAGTAACCCGACAGGGGGGGACACCATATATTTT,CASNPTGGDTIYF
.,TRBV7-9,.,TRBJ2-5,TGTGCCAGCAGCTTAAGACAGAAACTCCAAGAGACCCAGTACTTC,CASSLRQKLQETQYF
.,TRBV6-5,.,TRBJ1-2,TGTGCCAGCAGTTACTCGAGACAGACGAACTATGGCTACACCTTC,CASSYSRQTNYGYTF
few,TRBV19,.,TRBJ2-7,TGTGCCAGTAGTATTCAACTCGGGGAGCAGTACTTC,CASSIQLGEQYF
.,TRBV5-5,.,TRBJ2-1,TGTGCCAGCAGCTGGGGGGAAACCGGCGAGCAGTTCTTC,CASSWGETGEQFF
.,TRBV29-1,.,TRBJ1-2,TGCAGCGCCCTAAGCGGGGGGACGTATGGCTACACCTTC,CSALSGGTYGYTF
.,TRBV7-3,TRBD2,TRBJ2-1,TGTGCCAGCAGCCCCGCGCTAGCGGGCAAACACTATGAGCAGTTCTTC,CASSPALAGKHYEQFF
once,TRBV29-1,TRBD1,TRBJ1-2,TGCAGCGCCGGGGGACAGAACTATGGCTACACCTTC,CSAGGQNYGYTF
.,TRBV12-5,.,TRBJ2-2,TGTGCTAGTGGTTTGGTACAGGGGGGGCTTCTCACCGGGGAGCTGTTTTTT,CASGLVQGGLLTGELFF
.,TRBV9,TRBD2,TRBJ2-3,TGTGCCAGCAGCAGGGGCGGGGGAGCGGATACGCAGTATTTT,CASSRGGGADTQYF
.,TRBV13,.,TRBJ2-1,TGTGCCAGCCAACCGGGACATACCTACAATGAGCAGTTCTTC,CASQPGHTYNEQFF
.,TRBV7-9,.,TRBJ2-7,TGTGCCAGCAGCCAAACTTTAGGGGAACTTTCCTACGAGCAGTACTTC,CASSQTLGELSYEQYF
.,TRBV3-1/TRBV3-2,.,TRBJ2-7,TGTGCCAGCAGCCAAGACGCCCACAGGCAACCGGGGGTCGAGCAGTACTTC,CASSQDAHRQPGVEQYF
.,TRBV6-6,.,TRBJ2-7,TGTGCCAGCAGTTATGCGAATGGGGGAGGAGGGGAGCAGTACTTC,CASSYANGGGGEQYF
.,TRBV15,TRBD1,TRBJ2-7,TGTGCCACCAGCGGAGGCCTAGGACAGGGCATTACCTACGAGCAGTACTTC,CATSGGLGQGITYEQYF
.,TRBV19,.,TRBJ2-1,TGTGCCAGTGAGGACAGGGAGGGCAATGAGCAGTTCTTC,CASEDREGNEQFF
few,TRBV5-1,TRBD1,TRBJ1-3,TGCGCCAGCAGCCCGGACCTCGGGACAGCAGGAAACACCATATATTTT,CASSPDLGTAGNTIYF
.,TRBV5-8,TRBD1,TRBJ1-5,TGTGCCAGCAGCCGTAGACAGGGTGGAAGTCAGCCCCAGCATTTT,CASSRRQGGSQPQHF
.,TRBV18,TRBD2,TRBJ2-1,TGTGCCAGCTCAAGCCTACTAGCGGGAGCGTCGAATGAGCAGTTCTTC,CASSSLLAGASNEQFF
.,TRBV5-1,.,TRBJ1-5,TGCGCCAGCAGCCCTGCAGGGGTTCGGGGACAGCCCCAGCATTTT,CASSPAGVRGQPQHF
.,TRBV5-1,TRBD1,TRBJ1-1,TGCGCCAGCAGCAACCGGGACAGGGGGCTTAACACTGAAGCTTTCTTT,CASSNRDRGLNTEAFF
once,TRBV4-2,.,TRBJ1-5,TGTGCCAGCCGGAGTATTAATCAGCCCCAGCATTTT,CASRSINQPQHF
.,TRBV24-1,TRBD1,TRBJ1-2,TGTGCCACCAGTGAGGACAGGGGCTATGGCTACACCTTC,CATSEDRGYGYTF
.,TRBV3-1/TRBV3-2,.,TRBJ1-2,TGTGCCAGCAGCCAACGAGCGCGGGGCAACTATGGCTACACCTTC,CASSQRARGNYGYTF
.,TRBV29-1,TRBD1,TRBJ2-5,TGCAGCGTTGAAGGGGAGACCGGGACAGGGGGCTTCTGGACCCAGTACTTC,CSVEGETGTGGFWTQYF
.,TRBV19,TRBD1,TRBJ1-1,TGTGCCAGTAGTCCCCAGGACAGGGGGCCCACTGAAGCTTTCTTT,CASSPQDRGPTEAFF
.,TRBV9,TRBD1,TRBJ2-3,TGTGCCAGCAGCGTAGTCCCCGGGACAGGGGCGTCAGATACGCAGTATTTT,CASSVVPGTGASDTQYF
few,TRBV19,.,TRBJ1-1,TGTGCCAGTAGTATGGCGGGTGTACGCAACACTGAAGCTTTCTTT,CASSMAGVRNTEAFF
.,TRBV5-4,.,TRBJ1-5,TGTGCCAGCAGCTTGGGGGACATAAATCAGCCCCAGCATTTT,CASSLGDINQPQHF
.,TRBV18,TRBD2,TRBJ2-3,TGTGCCAGCTCACCAGGGGGGGCAGATACGCAGTATTTT,CASSPGGADTQYF
.,TRBV5-1,TRBD2,TRBJ2-1,TGCGCCAGCAGCTTGGAGGGAGGGGCGGGTGAGCAGTTCTTC,CASSLEGGAGEQFF